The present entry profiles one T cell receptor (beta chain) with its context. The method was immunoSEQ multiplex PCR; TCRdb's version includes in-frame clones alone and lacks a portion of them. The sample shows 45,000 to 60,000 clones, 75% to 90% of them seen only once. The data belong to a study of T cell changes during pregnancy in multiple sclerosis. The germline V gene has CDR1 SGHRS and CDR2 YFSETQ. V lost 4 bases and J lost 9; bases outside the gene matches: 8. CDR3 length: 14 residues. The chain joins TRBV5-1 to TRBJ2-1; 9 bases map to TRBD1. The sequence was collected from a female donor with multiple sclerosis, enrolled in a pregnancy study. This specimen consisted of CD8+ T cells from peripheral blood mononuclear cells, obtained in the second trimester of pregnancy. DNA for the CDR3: TGCGCCAGCAGCGCAGGACAGGGGTCGGGTGAGCAGTTCTTC. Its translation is CASSAGQGSGEQFF.